This TCR beta chain was captured by sequencing in a study of siplizumab effects on memory and regulatory T cells. Regarding the study as a whole: For siplizumab cultures, the suppressive function of their proliferating Tregs was not confirmed. No naive or memory phenotype could be assigned to roughly 75-96% of proliferating clones.

To note about this clone: Its cognate antigen is unknown.

The CDR3 covers 14 residues. J was trimmed by 2 bases and V by 7 bases; bases with no gene match: 5. Germline CDR1 SQVTM, CDR2 ANQGSEA. Repertoires were generated with immunoSEQ multiplex PCR, while TCRdb's copy carries only in-frame clones and drops some. Of about 100,000 clones in the sample, about 90% are singletons; the top ten hold 0.15%. The source of this sequence is a human donor in good health. The sequencing input was CD4+ T cells sorted from blood. The rearrangement joins TRBV29-1 to TRBJ2-3; 11 bases agree with TRBD1. Written as DNA, the CDR3 is TGCAGCGCTGCCGGACAGGGGGCCACAGATACGCAGTATTTT. Translation: CSAAGQGATDTQYF.